The 18 T cell receptor beta chains presented below share a single source sample, sequenced in a study of cytomegalovirus exposure and HLA in healthy donors. PCR amplification relied on 60 Vbeta primers (plus 13 Jbeta primers). Profiled with immunoSEQ multiplex PCR; TCRdb holds only in-frame clones, not every one. The sample gives some 92,000 clones, roughly 80% of which show up once; 2.5% to 3.5% is in the top ten. The sequencing input was PBMCs. All receptors come from a man aged 25-40 years in good health and CMV-seronegative.

The gene calls are TRBV5-6 and TRBJ2-3; TRBD2 agrees at 10 bases. The CDR3 has 15 amino acids. Germline CDR1 is SGHDT and CDR2 is YYEEEE. V was clipped by 2 bases and J by 3 bases; unmatched bases: 3. The CDR3 region is CASSFTSGVTDTQYF. The CDR3 region has the DNA TGTGCCAGCAGCTTTACTAGCGGGGTAACAGATACGCAGTATTTT.

The chain uses TRBV28 and TRBJ1-5; D is perhaps TRBD1 (5 bases). CDR1 and CDR2 (germline): MDHEN, SYDVKM. Trimming cost V 6 bases and J 6 bases, with 15 bases left between them. The CDR3 loop spans 14 amino acids. CDR3 amino acids: CASSLGGAPQPQHF. Written as DNA, the CDR3 is TGTGCCAGCAGCCTCGGGGGAGCGCCTCAGCCCCAGCATTTT.

This clone has a handful of counts. The J gene is TRBJ1-5, the V gene TRBV4-3; 12 bases align to TRBD1. The J segment lost 8 bases and the V segment lost 3 bases, leaving 8 bases of the junction unmatched. This CDR3 has 16 residues. Germline lookup yields CDR1 LGHNA and CDR2 YSLEER. The CDR3 spells CASSQGTGGVGKPQHF. For the CDR3, the DNA is TGCGCCAGCAGCCAGGGGACAGGGGGCGTCGGTAAGCCCCAGCATTTT.

This clone showed up just once. The V gene is TRBV7-2, the J gene TRBJ1-1; D might be TRBD1 (5 bases). Looked up from germline, CDR1 is SGHTA and CDR2 is FQGNSA. This CDR3 has 14 residues. The ends were cut back, 1 base at V and 3 bases at J, with 9 bases in the middle. The CDR3: CASSLGLGDTEAFF. For the CDR3, the DNA is TGTGCCAGCAGCTTAGGGCTAGGGGACACTGAAGCTTTCTTT. Together with reference TRBV7-2 and TRBJ1-1, the CDR3 gives the full variable domain: GAGVSQSPSNKVTEKGKDVELRCDPISGHTALYWYRQSLGQGLEFLIYFQGNSAPDKSGLPSDRFSAERTGGSVSTLTIQRTQQEDSAVYLCASSLGLGDTEAFFGQGTRLTVV.

This chain uses TRBV5-1 with TRBJ2-3; 13 bases are a match to TRBD2. The CDR3 spans 16 residues. The germline V gene encodes CDR1 SGHRS and CDR2 YFSETQ. The J segment lost 1 base and the V segment lost 4 bases, leaving 3 bases of the junction unmatched. In nucleotides, the CDR3 is TGCGCCAGCAGCGTAGGACTAGCGGGGGGCACAGATACGCAGTATTTT. As protein: CASSVGLAGGTDTQYF.

The chain joins TRBV11-3 to TRBJ2-1; 7 positions agree with TRBD1. This CDR3 is built from 16 residues. Losses at the gene ends were 1 base for V and 2 bases for J; bases not matched to a gene: 5. Germline assignment: CDR1 SGHNT and CDR2 YENEEA. DNA of the CDR3: TGTGCCAGCAGCTTAGGATTACAGGGGACCTACAATGAGCAGTTCTTC. Its translation is CASSLGLQGTYNEQFF.

This clone was counted between two and nine times. The chain employs TRBV2 and TRBJ1-1; 11 positions match TRBD1. V lost 5 bases and J lost 5; bases outside the gene matches: 7. The CDR3 has 15 residues. CDR1 is SNHLY, CDR2 FYNNEI, per germline. The CDR3: CASSLGQGAGTEAFF. CDR3 sequence (DNA): TGTGCCAGCAGTCTCGGACAGGGGGCAGGGACTGAAGCTTTCTTT. Using reference TRBV2 and TRBJ1-1 for the parts outside the CDR3, the full variable domain is EPEVTQTPSHQVTQMGQEVILRCVPISNHLYFYWYRQILGQKVEFLVSFYNNEISEKSEIFDDQFSVERPDGSNFTLKIRSTKLEDSAMYFCASSLGQGAGTEAFFGQGTRLTVV.

This clone occurred once. The V call is TRBV6-4, the J call TRBJ2-1, with D possibly matching TRBD2 (7 bases). The length of the CDR3 is 15 residues. V was cut by 1 base and J by 9 bases, with 16 bases left in between. The germline V gene encodes CDR1 MRHNA and CDR2 SNTAGT. This chain's CDR3 is CASSDWGGRNSEQFF. Here the CDR3 DNA reads TGTGCCAGCAGTGACTGGGGGGGGCGTAACAGTGAGCAGTTCTTC.

The V gene is TRBV28, the J gene TRBJ1-4, with TRBD1 matching over 9 bases. The CDR3 consists of 16 residues. The V segment lost 10 bases and the J segment 0 bases; nucleotides outside the gene matches: 9. Germline-derived CDR1 and CDR2 are MDHEN and SYDVKM. The CDR3 loop is CATRDRVASTNEKLFF. As DNA, the CDR3 is TGTGCCACCCGGGACAGGGTGGCTTCAACTAATGAAAAACTGTTTTTT.

Concerning this clone itself: The sample has other DNA sequences that encode this CDR3 too. The V call is TRBV7-9, the J call TRBJ1-3; the D gene is possibly TRBD1 (5 bases). V lost 3 bases to trimming and J lost 0 bases, with 18 bases between them. From germline, CDR1 is SEHNR and CDR2 FQNEAQ (reference sequence). CDR3 size: 18 residues. CDR3 region: CASSLGLVGGNSGNTIYF. The CDR3 nucleotides read TGTGCCAGCAGCTTGGGGTTGGTCGGGGGAAACTCTGGAAACACCATATATTTT.

This clone occurred once. The chain links TRBV2 to TRBJ1-3; D perhaps matches TRBD1 (5 bases). Germline CDR1 reads SNHLY; CDR2 reads FYNNEI. CDR3 length equals 16 residues. The V end was cut by 2 bases, the J end by 1 base, with 12 bases between. The CDR3 spells CASSETGLLSGNTIYF. The DNA of the CDR3 is TGTGCCAGCAGTGAAACAGGCTTACTGTCTGGAAACACCATATATTTT.

A few counts support this clone. The chain has TRBV2 and TRBJ2-7; TRBD1 agrees at 10 bases. Germline V gene data show CDR1 as SNHLY and CDR2 as FYNNEI. The CDR3 is 15 amino acids. After removal of 6 bases from V and 3 bases from J, the junction contained 8 bases not matched to a gene. The CDR3 here is CASSSGTGVYYEQYF. The CDR3 bases are TGTGCCAGCAGCTCCGGGACAGGGGTTTACTACGAGCAGTACTTC.

This clone has only one observation. This chain joins TRBV27 and TRBJ1-1, with D tentatively TRBD1 (6 bases). This CDR3 has 18 amino acids. Trimming left V 5 bases short and J 0 bases short, with 22 bases between. Germline CDR1 reads MNHEY; CDR2 reads SMNVEV (reference sequence). This CDR3 reads CASSVRQSGHGVNTEAFF. The CDR3 DNA reads TGTGCCAGCAGTGTACGTCAATCGGGACACGGGGTGAACACTGAAGCTTTCTTT.

The rearrangement uses TRBV5-1 and TRBJ2-7; possible D gene TRBD1, 6 bases. This CDR3 contains 14 residues. CDR1 is SGHRS, CDR2 YFSETQ, per germline. Trimming took 2 bases from V and 3 from J, leaving 12 bases between them. CDR3 nucleotides: TGCGCCAGCAGCTTTAGGCCAGGGGTCTACGAGCAGTACTTC. This gives the protein CASSFRPGVYEQYF.

This clone was found a few times. The V gene is TRBV11-2, the J gene TRBJ1-6; 11 nucleotides line up with TRBD1. Germline V gene sequence: CDR1 SGHAT, CDR2 FQNNGV. After removal of 4 bases from V and 13 bases from J, the junction contained 6 bases not matched to a gene. This CDR3 spans 14 amino acids. CDR3 sequence (DNA): TGTGCCAGCAGCTCGACCGGGACAGGGGGTCCCCTCCACTTT. Its protein is CASSSTGTGGPLHF.

The gene calls are TRBV4-1 and TRBJ1-6, with D maybe TRBD1 (6 bases). The germline gives CDR1 MGHRA, CDR2 YSYEKL. V was trimmed by 3 bases and J by 9 bases, leaving 18 bases between them. CDR3 length: 16 amino acids. The CDR3: CASSHPRGQEGSPLHF. Here the CDR3 DNA reads TGCGCCAGCAGCCACCCCCGGGGACAAGAGGGTTCACCCCTCCACTTT.

The chain employs TRBV13 and TRBJ2-2, with 10 positions matching TRBD2. The CDR3 contains 17 residues. Germline V CDR1 and CDR2: PRHDT, FYEKMQ (reference sequence). V shed 5 bases and J 3 bases; nucleotides not matched to a gene: 9. The CDR3 sequence: CASSALAGFDYTGELFF. For the CDR3, the DNA is TGTGCCAGCAGCGCACTAGCGGGGTTTGATTACACCGGGGAGCTGTTTTTT.

This chain connects TRBV30 to TRBJ1-5; TRBD1 matches 7 bases. This CDR3 spans 16 amino acids. V was clipped by 0 bases and J by 5 bases; unmatched bases: 10. CDR1 is GTSNPN and CDR2 is SVGIG in the germline V gene (reference sequence). As DNA, the CDR3 is TGTGCCTGGAGTGTACAATGGCAGGGGGGACATCAGCCCCAGCATTTT. Amino acid sequence: CAWSVQWQGGHQPQHF.